Described below is a single TCR beta chain sequence and its context. The specificity of this receptor is unknown. One end of the junction does not line up with germline, which may come from a read error. Other DNA sequences in the same sample also yield this CDR3. The sample comes from a study of cytomegalovirus exposure and HLA in healthy donors (dated by TCRdb to 2016 to 2017). Context from the whole study: According to an earlier analysis of 550 to 700 of the donors, roughly 180 million T cells yielded some 110 million unique TCR beta sequences and around 300 Gb of sequence data. An early release that covered fewer than 750 HLA-typed donors contained approximately 290 gigabases of sequencing data and about 84 million unique TCR sequences. The later analysis used no new phenotypic data to find candidate immune exposures, relying instead on TCR beta sequences and their occurrence across donors. In a later genetic analysis, genome-wide SNP genotypes for about 55% of the roughly 700 donors were used, and that subset was treated as a discovery cohort. The study combined high-throughput TCR immunosequencing, statistical association of individual TCRs with disease status, and machine learning to predict cytomegalovirus infection status. Donor age, sex, ethnicity and CMV serostatus were compiled together with the repertoire data. In addition to the first cohort of 650 to 750 subjects, a separate validation cohort of 120 different subjects was used. To study patterns of TCR occurrence, a later analysis re-analyzed previously published TCR beta repertoires from around 700 donors and added high-resolution HLA genotyping. Class I and class II HLA loci were covered by the typing at four-digit resolution. Typing coverage differed by locus: A, B, C, DRB1 and DQB1 were typed in about 620-630 donors, DQA1 in 500 to 550, DPA1 in some 600, and DPB1 in approximately 450. The study aimed to test whether cataloging public T cell receptors could reveal signatures of past pathogen exposure. Every discovery cohort repertoire had been produced on one sequencing platform. Among around 400 genotyped donors of the cohort, an average of about 240,000 unique TCR beta nucleotide sequences were sequenced per donor, around 20% of them non-productive. The genetic ancestry cluster associated with self-reported Caucasian donors included around 76% of the 398 genotyped donors. An earlier analysis of some 500 of the donors applied high-throughput TCR beta sequencing to assess whether each TCR beta V gene segment acted as functional or pseudogenic. Roughly five DR-DQ haplotypes were handled as single units for association and clustering because linkage in the cohort was strong. Using immunosequencing, the study profiled T cell repertoires from 640 or so subjects and related those repertoires to cytomegalovirus serostatus. Broader findings and caveats from the paper: In a later genetic analysis, a missense DCLRE1C variant was associated with V-gene and J-gene trimming of TCR beta chains, and the association was replicated in an independent cohort. Roughly uniform sequencing depth across donors was assumed in presence/absence analyses, although this assumption may not hold. Broadly in line with IMGT annotations, most TCR beta V segments showed up in productive rearrangements about 90% or about 30% of the time in an earlier analysis of around 550 of the donors. This cohort had only TCR beta chains sequenced, and the lack of alpha or paired-chain data limited which features could be detected. In a later analysis, TCR association rates were found to vary across HLA loci, with the most associated TCRs seen for DRB1 alleles and the fewest for HLA-C alleles. A further reported finding was that TCR beta sequences accurately predicted the HLA-A and HLA-B alleles for most subjects in the first cohort. According to a later analysis, most CMV-associated TCR beta chains appeared to be HLA-restricted, and the HLA associations seemed to be driven largely by CMV exposure. Specific HLA alleles were associated with roughly 16,000 TCR beta sequences at a false discovery rate of 0.05 in a later analysis. In vitro tests confirmed that three of the cytomegalovirus-associated TCR beta chains recognize cytomegalovirus antigens. According to the authors, the approach could potentially be generalized to other disease states and immunological phenotypes. According to a later analysis, parvovirus B19, influenza, CMV and Epstein-Barr virus appeared linked to several top co-occurrence clusters. Most TCR sequences were observed very rarely across donors, whereas some public TCRs were present in many individuals. The only immune exposure information available for the cohort was CMV serostatus. Linkage disequilibrium might explain the correlated functional status among segregating V segments, but an unknown experimental factor could not be excluded. The study gave a list of over 150 TCR beta chains associated with cytomegalovirus. Compared with the roughly 700-donor mean, donors in an Asian-associated ancestry cluster had fewer N-insertions in productive TCRs, according to a later genetic analysis. Because counts were too low, around 17 rarely observed V segments, including chromosome 9 orphons, were left out of the earlier analysis of some 600 of the donors. The sequencing pipeline was judged likely to have produced a cluster of highly shared sequence variants as a technical artifact. Because the 87-base-pair reads could not distinguish some IMGT-functional V segments, including TRBV6-2 and TRBV6-3, those segments were excluded. Assigning TCR associations to individual alleles was difficult when HLA alleles, especially DR and DQ, strongly co-occurred. Because some donors lacked HLA typing at each locus, the association tests relied only on the typed subset. Cytomegalovirus status was reported to be diagnosed by the classifier with high specificity and sensitivity in both the original and validation cohorts. A later analysis found that HLA-associated TCR beta chains were more clonally expanded and had lower generation probabilities than equally common non-associated chains.

Its CDR3 holds 11 amino acids, cysteine through phenylalanine. The only DNA kept is the CDR3, 33 bases in frame from the first base. Per the germline V gene, SGHDT is the CDR1 and YYEEEE is the CDR2. The cohort comprised 670 or so healthy bone marrow donors. At the time of sampling, all cohort members were nominally healthy, though unrecorded immune exposures were likely present. The donor was CMV seronegative and belonged to the group of 350 to 400 seronegative cohort members. Each donor provided a peripheral blood sample, and peripheral blood mononuclear cells were used for TCR beta sequencing. Genomic DNA extraction from the blood cell samples was performed with the Qiagen DNeasy Blood Extraction Kit. Library preparation used the immunoSEQ multiplex PCR assay. For the multiplex PCR, a mixture combining 60 forward primers for TCR Vbeta segments and 13 reverse primers for TCR Jbeta segments was used. The CDR3 region of rearranged TCR beta genes was amplified from genomic DNA by a multiplex PCR assay. Amplified TCR beta libraries were sequenced as 87-base-pair reads on the Illumina HiSeq System. The authors processed their data as follows. A later analysis counted tens of millions of unique TCR beta chains across the 666 repertoires, and 10 million to 11 million of these chains were shared by at least two donors. Raw reads were error-corrected and collapsed into unique sequences by a nearest-neighbor algorithm in which closely related sequences were merged to remove PCR and sequencing errors. Alignment of CDR3 sequences to IMGT reference sequences was used to assign V, D and J gene segments. For a sequence to be retained, a match of at least six nucleotides to both a V gene segment and a J gene segment was required. A rearrangement counted as productive if the CDR3 had no stop codons and remained in frame with V and J, and every other rearrangement counted as non-productive. CDR3 was defined by IMGT convention, running from the second conserved V-encoded cysteine to the conserved J-encoded phenylalanine. The earlier analysis of 450 to 750 of the donors excluded any sequence lacking an unambiguous match to a single V gene segment. In an earlier analysis of 450 to 700 of the donors, V segments were called functional above 56.7% productive rearrangements and were called segregating when the between-donor standard deviation exceeded 5%. To diagnose cytomegalovirus status from the catalog of TCR beta chain sequences, a statistical classification framework was built. In a later analysis, V and J genes were assigned by comparing TCR nucleotide sequences against IMGT/GENE-DB human TR gene sequences. The TCRdist pipeline was used in a later analysis to assign CDR3 sequences and most-parsimonious VDJ recombination scenarios. A later analysis defined each TCR beta chain by its CDR3 amino acid sequence plus V-gene family, and excluded reads lacking a unique V-gene family. To address suspected cross-contamination and a sequencing artifact, a later analysis removed 592 highly shared, low-generation-probability nucleotide sequences. A later analysis calculated a clonal expansion index for each public chain from normalized within-repertoire ranks of inferred template counts. In a later analysis, generation probabilities were computed with a VDJ recombination model fitted to out-of-frame rearrangements, and the resulting probabilities were checked against IGoR. In a later analysis, hypergeometric tests were used to score TCR-TCR, TCR-HLA and TCR-CMV co-occurrence, with a repertoire-size bias correction applied to TCR pairs. To estimate false discovery rates, a later analysis permuted the HLA or CMV assignments 20 times. In a later analysis, co-occurring TCRs were grouped with DBSCAN, and TCRdist sequence similarity was added when clustering was performed within HLA-allele-positive subsets. Repertoires with fewer than 30,000 or more than 120,000 public chains were left out of co-occurrence clustering, as were roughly five repertoires with anomalous nucleotide sharing. As stored in TCRdb, this immuneACCESS dataset retains in-frame rearrangements with V and J assigned. A fraction of the clones does not appear; measured against another copy, unresolved V genes explain less than half of the discrepancy, and the remainder lacks a known reason. V, J and clone size were drawn from that table, and D and trimming were deduced from the DNA. This sample holds about 150,000 clones; just under 75% were observed only once. The ten largest account for approximately 1.6% of the sample.

This receptor was identified in a woman in her late teens or twenties in good health and CMV-seronegative. Sequencing used PBMCs. The V gene is TRBV5-6 and the J gene is TRBJ2-7, with an unclear D gene assignment. The CDR3 has the sequence CASSLAYEQYF. In nucleotides, the sequence is TGTGCCAGCAGTTTGGCGTACGAGCAGTACTTC. Extended through the reference TRBV5-6 and TRBJ2-7 proteins, this CDR3 yields the full variable domain: DAGVTQSPTHLIKTRGQQVTLRCSPKSGHDTVSWYQQALGQGPQFIFQYYEEEERQRGNFPDRFSGHQFPNYSSELNVNALLLGDSALYLCASSLAYEQYFGPGTRLTVT.